Presented here are 31 T cell receptor beta chains from one specimen sequenced in a study of T cells in Graves' hyperthyroidism and ophthalmopathy. Authors of the study amplified TCR beta CDR3 regions from RNA transcripts. First-round RT-PCR with HTBI primers amplified the TCR CDR3 region. MiXCR, run by TCRdb on the multiplex PCR reads, gives a single entry per CDR3 protein. The data hold some 650,000 distinct CDR3 sequences, with approximately 15% observed a single time. The sample comprised blood. The receptors come from a woman aged 40 to 50 with Graves' ophthalmopathy.

This clonotype was recorded many times. J is TRBJ2-4 and V is TRBV2; D uncertain. V lost 2 bases and J lost 0, with 11 bases in between. The CDR3 is made up of 16 amino acids. The germline CDR1 and CDR2 sequences are SNHLY and FYNNEI. For the CDR3, the DNA is TGTGCCAGCAGTGAATATGAAAATCTAGCCAAAAACATTCAGTACTTC. It is translated as CASSEYENLAKNIQYF.

This clonotype appeared a single time. A clone one base away is much larger, so this may be a read error. This chain uses TRBV12-5 with TRBJ2-3; 8 bases map to TRBD1. The CDR3 extends over 16 amino acids. Germline loops: CDR1 LGHNT, CDR2 FRNRAP. The junction had 8 bases not matched to a gene; V was cut back by 5 bases and J by 1 base. The CDR3 coding sequence is TGTGCTAGTGGTCCTCCTCGACAGGGGCGCACAGATACGCAGTATTTT. This sequence encodes CASGPPRQGRTDTQYF.

This chain joins TRBV20-1 and TRBJ2-3; possibly TRBD2 for D (5 bases). This CDR3 region has 13 residues. The germline V and J ends were trimmed by 5 bases and 4 bases, with 13 bases remaining between them. The germline V gene has CDR1 DFQATT and CDR2 SNEGSKA (reference sequence). DNA of the CDR3: TGCAGTGCTGAGCTGACGGGGTCAGATACGCAGTATTTT. As protein: CSAELTGSDTQYF.

This clonotype has just a few counts. The rearrangement joins TRBV29-1 to TRBJ2-7, with TRBD2 identical over 8 bases. V was pared by 5 bases and J by 1 base, with 7 bases of the junction left unmatched. Germline assignment: CDR1 SQVTM and CDR2 ANQGSEA. CDR3 length: 14 residues. DNA of the CDR3: TGCAGCGTTCGGTCTAGCGGGCTTTCCTACGAGCAGTACTTC. Translation: CSVRSSGLSYEQYF.

The chain couples TRBV2 to TRBJ2-3; 7 nucleotides match TRBD1. CDR1 is SNHLY and CDR2 is FYNNEI in the germline V gene. The CDR3 totals 18 residues. V lost 6 bases, J lost 10 bases, and 25 bases stayed unmatched. The CDR3 DNA reads as TGTGCCAGCAGAGAGGACAGGAGTTTAACTAGTCCCCGGGTTGCGCAGTATTTT. The encoded protein is CASREDRSLTSPRVAQYF.

This clonotype was counted ten times or more. This chain uses TRBV12-3 or TRBV12-4 with TRBJ1-1; perhaps TRBD1 as D (6 bases). Between the trimmed V and J ends, which lost 3 bases and 5 bases, there was a span of 19 bases. The CDR3 spans 16 residues. CDR3 amino acids: CASSFGGARGTTEAFF. CDR3 DNA: TGTGCCAGCAGTTTTGGGGGGGCGCGGGGGACGACTGAAGCTTTCTTT.

This clonotype occurred many times. The gene calls are TRBV2 and TRBJ2-7; a weak D match, TRBD2 (6 bases). Trimming shortened V by 3 bases and J by 3 bases, and 15 bases separated the two germline ends. The CDR3 spans 15 residues. In germline, CDR1 is SNHLY, CDR2 FYNNEI. The CDR3 DNA sequence: TGTGCCAGCAGTGACCCGGGAGCTTCCAGCTACGAGCAGTACTTC. As protein: CASSDPGASSYEQYF.

This clonotype was recorded at least ten times. The chain recombines TRBV6-1 with TRBJ1-2; 8 bases agree with TRBD1. From germline, CDR1 is MNHNS and CDR2 SASEGT. The CDR3 sequence is 15 residues long. After removal of 4 bases from V and 8 bases from J, the junction contained 12 bases not matched to a gene. The CDR3, as DNA: TGTGCCAGCAGTGCCTTGATGACAGGGGTGGTAGGCTACACCTTC. Its translation is CASSALMTGVVGYTF.

This sequence joins TRBV7-3 and TRBJ1-2; 9 bases are shared with TRBD1. The germline CDR1 and CDR2 sequences are SGHTA and FQGTGA. V was clipped by 5 bases and J by 7 bases; unmatched bases: 5. This CDR3 is 13 amino acids long. The chain's CDR3 is CASSHGTGSGYTF. The CDR3 DNA is TGTGCCAGCAGCCACGGGACAGGGTCTGGCTACACCTTC.

The chain carries TRBV30 and TRBJ2-1, with 11 bases lining up with TRBD1. Germline V gene data show CDR1 as GTSNPN and CDR2 as SVGIG (reference sequence). Trimming took 3 bases from V and 2 from J; bases not matched to a gene: 9. The CDR3 has 17 amino acids. In nucleotides, the CDR3 is TGTGCCTGGAGAGAACCTGGGACAGGGGGGCCCTACAATGAGCAGTTCTTC. Its translation: CAWREPGTGGPYNEQFF. The variable domain in full, completed from reference TRBV30 and TRBJ2-1, reads SQTIHQWPATLVQPVGSPLSLECTVEGTSNPNLYWYRQAAGRGLQLLFYSVGIGQISSEVPQNLSASRPQDRQFILSSKKLLLSDSGFYLCAWREPGTGGPYNEQFFGPGTRLTVL.

V and J are TRBV20-1 and TRBJ2-5, with TRBD2 identical over 8 bases. The CDR3 contains 15 residues. The junction had 7 bases not matched to a gene; V was cut back by 3 bases and J by 1 base. Germline V gene sequence: CDR1 DFQATT, CDR2 SNEGSKA (reference sequence). CDR3 nucleotides: TGCAGTGCTAGCGGAGGAGCGGGGGCCCAAGAGACCCAGTACTTC. Residues: CSASGGAGAQETQYF.

In its sample, this clonotype was seen a few times. The V call is TRBV5-1, the J call TRBJ2-5, with D possibly TRBD1 on 6 matching bases. The V gene's germline CDR1 is SGHRS and CDR2 YFSETQ. The V gene lost 0 bases and the J gene lost 4 bases, with 10 bases spanning the gap. The CDR3 consists of 14 residues. CDR3 region: CASSLGGPAETQYF. In DNA, the CDR3 is TGCGCCAGCAGCTTGGGGGGGCCGGCAGAGACCCAGTACTTC.

This clonotype was recorded a few times. V and J are TRBV7-8 and TRBJ2-5, with D unresolved. Trimming pared 6 bases from V and 3 bases from J, leaving 14 bases between. Germline CDR1 SGHVS, CDR2 FQNEAQ. This CDR3 contains 14 residues. The CDR3 bases are TGTGCCAGCAGAGGACGCCCGGGTAAAGAGACCCAGTACTTC. This codes for CASRGRPGKETQYF. The full variable domain, rest sourced from reference TRBV7-8 and TRBJ2-5, is GAGVSQSPRYKVAKRGQDVALRCDPISGHVSLFWYQQALGQGPEFLTYFQNEAQLDKSGLPSDRFFAERPEGSVSTLKIQRTQQEDSAVYLCASRGRPGKETQYFGPGTRLLVL.

The chain is built from TRBV4-1 and TRBJ1-4; D remains unclear. The CDR3 extends over 16 amino acids. V shed 0 bases and J shed 2 bases, with 10 bases lying between them. Germline values: CDR1 MGHRA, CDR2 YSYEKL. The CDR3 DNA sequence: TGCGCCAGCAGCCAAGATACGACGGTGACTAATGAAAAACTGTTTTTT. Encoded protein: CASSQDTTVTNEKLFF.

This chain uses TRBV6-2 or TRBV6-3 with TRBJ2-7; D might be TRBD1 (5 bases). This CDR3 has 14 amino acids. The V end lost 2 bases, the J end lost 2 bases, and 10 bases lay between the germline ends. Germline V gene data show CDR1 as MNHEY and CDR2 as SVGEGT. This chain's CDR3 is CASSYLGHPYEQYF. The CDR3, as DNA: TGTGCCAGCAGTTACCTCGGACACCCCTACGAGCAGTACTTC.

The chain is built from TRBV2 and TRBJ1-1; the D gene is possibly TRBD1 (5 bases). In germline, CDR1 is SNHLY, CDR2 FYNNEI. This CDR3 region has 15 residues. Deletions cut 2 bases from V and 0 bases from J, with 10 bases between. CDR3 sequence reads: CASSEWAGLNTEAFF. The CDR3 region has the DNA TGTGCCAGCAGTGAATGGGCAGGGTTGAACACTGAAGCTTTCTTT.

This clonotype was picked up one time. This may stem from a read error, because a much larger clone lies one nucleotide away. V is TRBV7-2 and J is TRBJ2-1; D not certain. Germline CDR1 is SGHTA and CDR2 is FQGNSA. V gave up 2 bases and J gave up 10 bases, with 9 bases separating them. The length of the CDR3 is 12 residues. The DNA of the CDR3 is TGTGCCAGCAGCTTACTGAACACCGAGCAGTTCTTC. It yields the protein CASSLLNTEQFF. Using reference TRBV7-2 and TRBJ2-1 for the parts outside the CDR3, the full variable domain is GAGVSQSPSNKVTEKGKDVELRCDPISGHTALYWYRQSLGQGLEFLIYFQGNSAPDKSGLPSDRFSAERTGGSVSTLTIQRTQQEDSAVYLCASSLLNTEQFFGPGTRLTVL.

This clonotype has a count of ten or more. The chain is built from TRBV7-9 and TRBJ2-5; TRBD1 matches at 7 bases. The V gene's germline CDR1 is SEHNR and CDR2 FQNEAQ (reference sequence). V was pared by 5 bases and J by 4 bases, with 7 bases of the junction left unmatched. There are 14 residues in the CDR3. CDR3: CASSASGGRETQYF. The CDR3 bases are TGTGCCAGCAGCGCCTCAGGGGGAAGAGAGACCCAGTACTTC.

The chain combines TRBV7-9 with TRBJ2-7; tentative D call: TRBD1 (7 bases). The ends were cut back, 4 bases at V and 2 bases at J, with 15 bases in the middle. This CDR3 has 15 residues. CDR1 SEHNR and CDR2 FQNEAQ come from the germline V gene (reference sequence). CDR3: CASSSAGQTAYEQYF. CDR3 nucleotides: TGTGCCAGCAGCTCCGCGGGACAGACAGCCTACGAGCAGTACTTC.

This clonotype was recorded many times. The CDR3 DNA is TGTGCCAGCAGTGCGGGGTACGTCACAGATACGCAGTATTTT. This sequence encodes CASSAGYVTDTQYF. The chain combines TRBV3-1 with TRBJ2-3; tentatively, D is TRBD2 (6 bases). The germline CDR1 and CDR2 sequences are LGHDT and YNNKEL (reference sequence). This CDR3 region has 14 residues. Deletions cut 6 bases from V and 2 bases from J, with 12 bases between.

The chain combines TRBV29-1 with TRBJ1-2; 7 positions agree with TRBD1. CDR3 length: 13 amino acids. Germline V gene lookup returns CDR1 SQVTM and CDR2 ANQGSEA. The junction had 9 bases not matched to a gene; V was cut back by 5 bases and J by 6 bases. The CDR3 bases are TGCAGCGTTCCTACCGGGACAGTTAATGGCTACACCTTC. Its translation: CSVPTGTVNGYTF.

This clonotype was detected a few times. The chain uses TRBV4-1 and TRBJ1-5, with D hard to call. CDR1 and CDR2 (germline): MGHRA, YSYEKL. Trimming stripped 0 bases from V and 9 bases from J, with 9 bases between. The CDR3 spans 13 residues. The CDR3 here is CASSQDPERPQHF. As DNA, the CDR3 is TGCGCCAGCAGCCAAGATCCGGAGAGGCCCCAGCATTTT.

This clonotype came up many times. The genes are TRBV5-1 and TRBJ2-7, with D perhaps matching TRBD1 or TRBD2 (5 bases each). The CDR3 has 18 amino acids. CDR1 and CDR2 (germline): SGHRS, YFSETQ. With 0 bases removed from V and 0 bases from J, the gap between germline ends came to 19 bases. CDR3 sequence reads: CASSLGRGDPLSSYEQYF. The CDR3 region has the DNA TGCGCCAGCAGCTTGGGAAGAGGGGACCCATTAAGCTCCTACGAGCAGTACTTC.

CDR3 amino acids: CSAEETGTGAGELFF. DNA of the CDR3: TGCAGCGCCGAAGAAACCGGGACAGGGGCAGGAGAGCTGTTTTTT. This rearrangement joins TRBV29-1 to TRBJ2-2, with 10 bases that match TRBD1. Losses at the gene ends were 7 bases for V and 11 bases for J; bases not matched to a gene: 16. CDR3 length: 15 residues. The germline V gene encodes CDR1 SQVTM and CDR2 ANQGSEA.

This chain connects TRBV7-6 to TRBJ2-7; D perhaps matches TRBD2 (5 bases). Looked up from germline, CDR1 is SGHVS and CDR2 is FNYEAQ. There are 16 residues in the CDR3. The V end was cut by 2 bases, the J end by 0 bases, with 14 bases between. CDR3 DNA sequence: TGTGCCAGCAGCTTAAGCCCAACCCGGGGCTCCTACGAGCAGTACTTC. Translated: CASSLSPTRGSYEQYF.

This clonotype was recorded at least ten times. The chain has TRBV7-9 and TRBJ2-5, with 14 nucleotides matching TRBD2. This CDR3 contains 17 residues. CDR1 and CDR2 from the germline V gene are SEHNR and FQNEAQ (reference sequence). Germline trimming cut 4 bases from V and 3 bases from J; bases unmatched to any gene: 7. CDR3 nucleotide sequence: TGTGCCAGCAGCTCTTCCGGGACTAGCGGGGGAGAAGAGACCCAGTACTTC. As protein: CASSSSGTSGGEETQYF. Supplemented by reference TRBV7-9 and TRBJ2-5, the full variable domain reads DTGVSQNPRHKITKRGQNVTFRCDPISEHNRLYWYRQTLGQGPEFLTYFQNEAQLEKSRLLSDRFSAERPKGSFSTLEIQRTEQGDSAMYLCASSSSGTSGGEETQYFGPGTRLLVL.

This clonotype has ten or more counts. The rearrangement links TRBV7-9 to TRBJ1-2; D gene uncertain. The V end was cut by 5 bases, the J end by 4 bases, with 17 bases between. The CDR3 covers 15 residues. Germline values: CDR1 SEHNR, CDR2 FQNEAQ (reference sequence). CDR3 bases: TGTGCCAGCAGCCCGACGAGGGCTCCTCTCTATGGCTACACCTTC. It encodes CASSPTRAPLYGYTF.

In this sample, this clonotype turned up many times. The chain is built from TRBV2 and TRBJ2-7; no clear D. CDR3 length equals 13 residues. V was cut by 3 bases and J by 1 base, with 7 bases left in between. The germline gives CDR1 SNHLY, CDR2 FYNNEI. CDR3 in DNA: TGTGCCAGCAGTGATATAAGTTCCTACGAGCAGTACTTC. Translated, it gives CASSDISSYEQYF.

The table lists this clonotype with many counts. The chain combines TRBV3-1 with TRBJ2-3; D is possibly TRBD1 or TRBD2 (5 bases each). The CDR3 has 17 amino acids. From germline, CDR1 is LGHDT and CDR2 YNNKEL (reference sequence). V was shortened by 1 base and J by 0 bases, with 14 bases between the two germline ends. The CDR3 region is CASSQGIFWGSTDTQYF. CDR3 coding DNA: TGTGCCAGCAGCCAAGGGATCTTTTGGGGGAGCACAGATACGCAGTATTTT.

At least ten counts were recorded for this clonotype. As DNA, the CDR3 is TGCGCCAGCAGCTTGGCCGGCAGGGGAGGTTCGAACACTGAAGCTTTCTTT. Amino acid sequence: CASSLAGRGGSNTEAFF. This chain connects TRBV5-1 to TRBJ1-1; a weak D match, TRBD1 (6 bases). Trimming left V 0 bases short and J 1 base short, with 16 bases between. The CDR3 is 17 residues long. The germline CDR1 and CDR2 sequences are SGHRS and YFSETQ.

This clonotype was observed a handful of times. Just one base apart from a much larger clone, this may be a read error. The CDR3 carries no conserved terminal phenylalanine or tryptophan, so it likely arises from a read error. The chain couples TRBV7-2 to TRBJ2-7; TRBD1 matches at 7 bases. The germline CDR1 and CDR2 sequences are SGHTA and FQGNSA. The J segment lost 5 bases and the V segment lost 3 bases, leaving 4 bases of the junction unmatched. The CDR3 is made up of 13 amino acids. Here the CDR3 reads CASSFDRANEQYL. CDR3 DNA: TGTGCCAGCAGCTTTGACAGGGCGAACGAGCAGTACCTC.